Presented here are 13 T cell receptor beta chains from one specimen sequenced in a study of blood T cell repertoires in COVID-19. Produced via immunoSEQ multiplex PCR; TCRdb's table is partial and in-frame only. This sample has fewer than 110,000 clones; around 82% occur once, and the top ten carry approximately 12%. Input material: peripheral blood. The receptors come from a human donor in a cohort sampled during active or convalescent COVID-19.

The CDR3 loop reads CASSLDLAGEQYF. CDR3 nucleotides: TGCGCCAGCAGCTTGGATCTTGCGGGCGAGCAGTACTTC. The chain recombines TRBV5-1 with TRBJ2-7; D possibly corresponds to TRBD2 (5 bases). This CDR3 is built from 13 residues. Trimming took 0 bases from V and 6 from J, leaving 10 bases between them. Germline V CDR1 and CDR2: SGHRS, YFSETQ.

This clone has only one observation. The CDR3 reads CASSVAPGTDYEQYF. DNA for the CDR3: TGTGCCAGCAGCGTAGCCCCCGGGACAGACTACGAGCAGTACTTC. V and J are TRBV9 and TRBJ2-7; 7 nucleotides align to TRBD1. CDR3 size: 15 residues. The V segment lost 0 bases and the J segment 3 bases; nucleotides outside the gene matches: 6. Germline values: CDR1 SGDLS, CDR2 YYNGEE. Full variable domain (missing parts from reference TRBV9 and TRBJ2-7): DSGVTQTPKHLITATGQRVTLRCSPRSGDLSVYWYQQSLDQGLQFLIQYYNGEERAKGNILERFSAQQFPDLHSELNLSSLELGDSALYFCASSVAPGTDYEQYFGPGTRLTVT.

The rearrangement links TRBV5-6 to TRBJ1-5, with a tentative D call TRBD1 (6 bases). Germline V gene sequence: CDR1 SGHDT, CDR2 YYEEEE. Deletions cut 5 bases from V and 7 bases from J, with 13 bases between. The CDR3 is 13 amino acids. The CDR3 DNA reads as TGTGCCAGCAGTTCACAGGGTTTCCAGCCCCAGCATTTT. It yields the protein CASSSQGFQPQHF.

The V gene is TRBV19, the J gene TRBJ1-5; D might be TRBD1 (5 bases). The CDR3 is 15 amino acids. Germline values: CDR1 LNHDA, CDR2 SQIVND (reference sequence). Trimming pared 7 bases from V and 6 bases from J, leaving 19 bases between. The chain's CDR3 is CASTKWGGEPQPQHF. CDR3 nucleotides: TGTGCCAGTACTAAGTGGGGGGGTGAGCCTCAGCCCCAGCATTTT.

This chain connects TRBV2 to TRBJ1-5; TRBD1 might be the D (5 bases). The V end lost 6 bases, the J end lost 5 bases, and 11 bases lay between the germline ends. The CDR3 loop spans 13 amino acids. Germline CDR1 is SNHLY and CDR2 is FYNNEI. The CDR3 DNA reads TGTGCCAGCAGCGCGGGACTTGATCAGCCCCAGCATTTT. This sequence encodes CASSAGLDQPQHF.

This sequence joins TRBV7-2 and TRBJ1-2; D ambiguous. The germline V gene has CDR1 SGHTA and CDR2 FQGNSA. The length of the CDR3 is 15 residues. V lost 1 base to trimming and J lost 3 bases, with 12 bases between them. CDR3 sequence (DNA): TGTGCCAGCAGCTTAGAGCGTACCAGCCACTATGGCTACACCTTC. Protein product: CASSLERTSHYGYTF.

V and J are TRBV6-2 or TRBV6-3 and TRBJ2-5, with 10 bases that match TRBD2. Germline CDR1 reads MNHEY; CDR2 reads SVGEGT. The length of the CDR3 is 19 residues. The V gene end was trimmed by 0 bases and the J gene end by 1 base; junction bases not matched to a gene: 11. The CDR3 bases are TGTGCCAGCAGTTACTCGGGGCTAGCGGGGGCCGGACCCCAAGAGACCCAGTACTTC. Translating it yields CASSYSGLAGAGPQETQYF.

The chain uses TRBV18 and TRBJ2-7, with D hard to call. The germline V gene encodes CDR1 KGHSH and CDR2 LQKENI. CDR3 length: 11 residues. The V end lost 2 bases, the J end lost 5 bases, and 4 bases lay between the germline ends. CDR3 sequence: CASSPGHEQYF. CDR3 DNA sequence: TGTGCCAGCTCACCAGGCCACGAGCAGTACTTC.

The V and J genes are TRBV7-3 and TRBJ2-2; TRBD2 is a possible D gene (5 bases). CDR3 length: 15 residues. V shed 3 bases and J shed 1 base, with 9 bases lying between them. CDR1 and CDR2 from the germline V gene are SGHTA and FQGTGA. CDR3 sequence reads: CASSLGRGNTGELFF. The CDR3 region has the DNA TGTGCCAGCAGCTTGGGCCGGGGGAACACCGGGGAGCTGTTTTTT.

The CDR3 spells CSASGGLIYEQYF. Here the CDR3 DNA reads TGCAGTGCTAGTGGAGGGCTAATCTACGAGCAGTACTTC. This chain joins TRBV20-1 and TRBJ2-7, with D perhaps matching TRBD2 (6 bases). V lost 3 bases and J lost 3, with 12 bases in between. The CDR3 contains 13 residues. Germline values: CDR1 DFQATT, CDR2 SNEGSKA (reference sequence).

The chain has TRBV9 and TRBJ2-7; perhaps TRBD2 as D (6 bases). V lost 0 bases to trimming and J lost 5 bases, with 12 bases between them. CDR3 length: 14 amino acids. CDR1 is SGDLS and CDR2 is YYNGEE in the germline V gene. The CDR3 DNA is TGTGCCAGCAGCGTAGCGGGGGTCGGGCACGAGCAGTACTTC. This translates into CASSVAGVGHEQYF.

The CDR3 is CASSAGSGANVLTF. The CDR3 DNA sequence: TGTGCCAGCAGCGCAGGTTCTGGGGCCAACGTCCTGACTTTC. V gene TRBV9 combines with J gene TRBJ2-6; D gene uncertain. Deletions cut 3 bases from V and 1 base from J, with 5 bases between. The V gene's germline CDR1 is SGDLS and CDR2 YYNGEE. This CDR3 region has 14 residues.

CDR3: CASSLRQVDYGYTF. The DNA for the CDR3 is TGTGCCAGCAGTTTACGACAGGTTGACTATGGCTACACCTTC. V usage is TRBV27 and J usage is TRBJ1-2, with TRBD1 as a possible D gene (6 bases). CDR1 is MNHEY, CDR2 SMNVEV, per germline (reference sequence). CDR3 length: 14 residues. Deletions cut 2 bases from V and 3 bases from J, with 10 bases between.